The 20 T cell receptor beta chains below come from one sample, sequenced in a study of blood T cell repertoires in COVID-19. Assay used: immunoSEQ multiplex PCR; TCRdb lists only in-frame clones, some missing. The table shows 200,000 to 250,000 clones, with under 90% occurring only once. The specimen sequenced was PBMCs or T cells enriched from blood (not recorded which). The receptor source for this set is a woman in her 50s who had been exposed to COVID-19.

The chain carries TRBV5-6 and TRBJ2-1; a possible D gene is TRBD2 (6 bases). The germline V gene has CDR1 SGHDT and CDR2 YYEEEE. The V gene lost 1 base and the J gene lost 10 bases, with 9 bases spanning the gap. The CDR3 covers 12 residues. CDR3 sequence reads: CASSLISGEQFF. CDR3 DNA: TGTGCCAGCAGCTTGATCAGCGGGGAGCAGTTCTTC.

The chain is built from TRBV2 and TRBJ2-1; D perhaps matches TRBD1 (6 bases). The CDR3 sequence is 14 residues long. Looked up from germline, CDR1 is SNHLY and CDR2 is FYNNEI. The germline V and J ends were trimmed by 6 bases and 6 bases, with 15 bases remaining between them. Here the CDR3 reads CASRGGPSRNEQFF. The CDR3 DNA reads as TGTGCCAGCAGAGGGGGACCTAGTCGCAATGAGCAGTTCTTC.

The V call is TRBV5-1, the J call TRBJ2-7; 7 nucleotides align to TRBD1. The germline V gene has CDR1 SGHRS and CDR2 YFSETQ. The CDR3 consists of 14 residues. V lost 1 base, J lost 5 bases, and 6 bases stayed unmatched. CDR3 amino acids: CASSLQGQGDEQYF. DNA of the CDR3: TGCGCCAGCAGCTTGCAGGGTCAGGGGGACGAGCAGTACTTC.

The V gene is TRBV18, the J gene TRBJ2-1, with D unclear. Trimming took off 6 bases at V and 8 bases at J, with 11 bases between the two ends. The length of the CDR3 is 12 residues. CDR1 and CDR2 (germline): KGHSH, LQKENI. CDR3 protein: CASSLAPDEQFF. The DNA of the CDR3 is TGTGCCAGCTCTCTCGCCCCAGATGAGCAGTTCTTC.

This clone occurred once. The chain couples TRBV7-9 to TRBJ2-5, with 7 bases aligning to TRBD2. V was clipped by 5 bases and J by 0 bases; unmatched bases: 9. The CDR3 contains 16 residues. Germline V gives CDR1 SEHNR, CDR2 FQNEAQ (reference sequence). CDR3 in amino acids: CASSTGTTLYQETQYF. CDR3 in DNA: TGTGCCAGCAGCACCGGGACTACATTGTACCAAGAGACCCAGTACTTC.

V gene TRBV19 combines with J gene TRBJ2-1, with TRBD1 matching over 7 bases. V lost 8 bases, J lost 4 bases, and 8 bases stayed unmatched. Germline CDR1 and CDR2: LNHDA and SQIVND (reference sequence). CDR3 length: 14 amino acids. In DNA form, the CDR3 reads TGTGCCAGTGGGGACAGAGACCTTTACAATGAGCAGTTCTTC. Translating it yields CASGDRDLYNEQFF.

The chain uses TRBV19 and TRBJ1-2; TRBD1 aligns across 8 bases. Germline CDR1 reads LNHDA; CDR2 reads SQIVND (reference sequence). V dropped 5 bases and J dropped 7; count of bases not matched to a gene: 6. This CDR3 spans 13 amino acids. CDR3 sequence reads: CASSYPGGFGYTF. Written as DNA, the CDR3 is TGTGCCAGTAGTTATCCAGGGGGCTTTGGCTACACCTTC.

As regards this clone: One end of the junction does not line up with germline, which may come from a read error. Written as DNA, the CDR3 is TGTGCCAGCAGTGATGTTAGACTAGCGGGGGTTGAGATCCAGTACTTC. It is translated as CASSDVRLAGVEIQYF. The chain links TRBV6-1 to TRBJ2-5; 12 positions match TRBD2. CDR3 length: 16 residues. The germline CDR1 and CDR2 sequences are MNHNS and SASEGT.

The chain combines TRBV4-2 with TRBJ1-2, with D uncertain. The ends were cut back, 3 bases at V and 0 bases at J, with 8 bases in the middle. Germline V gene lookup returns CDR1 LGHNA and CDR2 YNFKEQ. The CDR3 has 14 residues. As DNA, the CDR3 is TGTGCCAGCAGCCAGGGCACCACTAACTATGGCTACACCTTC. This gives the protein CASSQGTTNYGYTF.

CDR3 protein: CASSIEEGEQYF. For the CDR3, the DNA is TGTGCCAGTAGTATAGAGGAGGGCGAGCAGTACTTC. J is TRBJ2-7 and V is TRBV19; tentative D call: TRBD2 (6 bases). CDR1 is LNHDA and CDR2 is SQIVND in the germline V gene (reference sequence). V was clipped by 0 bases and J by 6 bases, with 6 bases between them. The CDR3 totals 12 residues.

This clone appeared a single time. The V call is TRBV10-3, the J call TRBJ1-5; D is possibly TRBD1 (5 bases). Germline CDR1 reads ENHRY; CDR2 reads SYGVKD. V lost 0 bases, J lost 4 bases, and 10 bases lay in between. The CDR3 has 15 residues. CDR3 DNA sequence: TGTGCCATCAGTGAGTCCACAGGTATAAATCAGCCCCAGCATTTT. It specifies CAISESTGINQPQHF.

This clone has a single count. CDR3 loop: CASSPSTGGSAEAFF. In DNA, the CDR3 is TGTGCCAGCAGTCCCTCGACAGGGGGGAGCGCTGAAGCTTTCTTT. This sequence joins TRBV27 and TRBJ1-1, with 9 positions matching TRBD1. J was trimmed by 6 bases and V by 5 bases; bases with no gene match: 10. In germline, CDR1 is MNHEY, CDR2 SMNVEV (reference sequence). The CDR3 totals 15 residues.

The V gene is TRBV5-1, the J gene TRBJ1-3, with D maybe TRBD1 (6 bases). CDR1 SGHRS and CDR2 YFSETQ come from the germline V gene. This CDR3 spans 14 amino acids. Between the trimmed V and J ends, which lost 4 bases and 1 base, there was a span of 9 bases. DNA of the CDR3: TGCGCCAGCAGCAAGGACAGATCTGGAAACACCATATATTTT. Translated, it gives CASSKDRSGNTIYF.

The genes are TRBV5-4 and TRBJ1-2; 7 bases match TRBD1. The CDR3 covers 16 residues. V gave up 0 bases and J gave up 9 bases; unmatched junction bases: 14. Germline-derived CDR1 and CDR2 are SGHNT and YYREEE (reference sequence). The CDR3 loop reads CASSLERLRGRLSYTF. CDR3 coding DNA: TGTGCCAGCAGCTTGGAGCGGCTTAGGGGGCGTCTCAGCTACACCTTC.

This clone showed up just once. The chain is built from TRBV7-8 and TRBJ1-1, with 7 bases identical to TRBD1. Trimming cost V 6 bases and J 2 bases; bases outside gene matches: 9. The germline V gene encodes CDR1 SGHVS and CDR2 FQNEAQ. The CDR3 runs to 15 residues. The CDR3 sequence: CASSRQSGGNTEAFF. In DNA form, the CDR3 reads TGTGCCAGCAGTCGCCAATCAGGGGGTAACACTGAAGCTTTCTTT.

The rearrangement links TRBV3-1 (or the pseudogene TRBV3-2) to TRBJ2-7; the D gene is possibly TRBD2 (5 bases). V dropped 3 bases and J dropped 3 bases, with 12 bases sitting between them. The germline gives CDR1 LGHDT, CDR2 YNNKEL (reference sequence). The CDR3 extends over 14 amino acids. For the CDR3, the DNA is TGTGCCAGCAGCCATGGTACTAGGGTCTACGAGCAGTACTTC. Residues: CASSHGTRVYEQYF.

The J gene is TRBJ2-7, the V gene TRBV5-1, with 10 bases lining up with TRBD2. With V trimmed by 5 bases and J by 4 bases, 3 bases remained unmatched. The CDR3 contains 13 residues. The V gene's germline CDR1 is SGHRS and CDR2 YFSETQ. CDR3 sequence reads: CASRTSGAYEQYF. In DNA, the CDR3 is TGCGCCAGCAGAACTAGCGGGGCTTACGAGCAGTACTTC.

The chain recombines TRBV6-4 with TRBJ1-6; 7 nucleotides line up with TRBD1. CDR3 length: 11 residues. Unmatched junction bases numbered 4, after V lost 11 bases and J lost 9 bases. Germline V gene lookup returns CDR1 MRHNA and CDR2 SNTAGT. The CDR3 reads CAANRGSPLHF. The CDR3 region has the DNA TGTGCCGCAAACAGGGGTTCACCCCTCCACTTT.

This clone has a single count. This chain links TRBV5-1 with TRBJ2-2; 16 bases map to TRBD2. Looked up from germline, CDR1 is SGHRS and CDR2 is YFSETQ. V lost 3 bases and J lost 6; bases outside the gene matches: 5. This CDR3 is 17 amino acids long. The CDR3 DNA is TGCGCCAGCAGCTCGGGACTAGCGGGGGGGCCCGCCGGGGAGCTGTTTTTT. It specifies CASSSGLAGGPAGELFF.

The chain joins TRBV27 to TRBJ1-1, with D tentatively TRBD1 (5 bases). The CDR3 extends over 14 amino acids. Germline CDR1 is MNHEY and CDR2 is SMNVEV (reference sequence). The V and J ends lost 6 bases and 1 base respectively, with 12 bases between them. The CDR3 bases are TGTGCCAGCAGATATAGCCAGGGGAACACTGAAGCTTTCTTT. Translated: CASRYSQGNTEAFF.